The 31 T cell receptor beta chains below all came from one sample that was sequenced in a study of CD4 and CD8 cells across lung adenocarcinoma regions. TCRdb ran MiXCR on the PCR reads and lists one entry per CDR3 protein. The data show about 19,000 distinct CDR3 sequences, about 50% seen once. Sequencing was carried out using CD8+ T cells from the margin of a lung tumor. The receptor source for this set is a male donor with lung adenocarcinoma. The CD4 and CD8 labels of this study may be unreliable.

This clonotype is judged large. The genes are TRBV6-5 and TRBJ2-1; weak D call: TRBD2 (6 bases). Trimming removed 6 bases at V and 5 bases at J, with 17 bases between. This CDR3 comprises 15 residues. The germline V gene encodes CDR1 MNHEY and CDR2 SVGAGI. In DNA form, the CDR3 reads TGTGCCAGCAGAACTCCGCGGCTAGCGAACAATGAGCAGTTCTTC. It yields the protein CASRTPRLANNEQFF.

The chain combines TRBV10-3 with TRBJ1-3; 7 nucleotides line up with TRBD1. V gave up 1 base and J gave up 0 bases; unmatched junction bases: 0. The CDR3 covers 15 residues. CDR1 ENHRY and CDR2 SYGVKD come from the germline V gene. CDR3 DNA sequence: TGTGCCATCAGTGAGTACAGGGGCTCTGGAAACACCATATATTTT. As protein: CAISEYRGSGNTIYF.

Details on this clonotype: A clone one base away is much larger, so this may be a read error. This chain joins TRBV7-2 and TRBJ2-3, with D tentatively TRBD2 (6 bases). The V gene's germline CDR1 is SGHTA and CDR2 FQGNSA. This CDR3 is built from 16 residues. Trimming removed 7 bases from V and 5 bases from J, with 22 bases in between. This CDR3 reads CASNASGTPSGDTQYF. Written as DNA, the CDR3 is TGTGCCAGCAACGCCTCCGGGACTCCCTCAGGAGATACGCAGTATTTT.

This chain links TRBV6-1 with TRBJ2-4, with D possibly being TRBD2 (5 bases). This CDR3 has 12 amino acids. Trimming stripped 5 bases from V and 7 bases from J, with 9 bases between. Germline V CDR1 and CDR2: MNHNS, SASEGT. In DNA, the CDR3 is TGTGCCAGCAGTAGGGAGCTTAACATTCAGTACTTC. It encodes CASSRELNIQYF.

Ten or more counts support this clonotype. The chain uses TRBV10-2 and TRBJ2-7; maybe TRBD2 (5 bases). V lost 6 bases and J 5 bases, leaving 8 bases between the germline ends. Germline CDR1 WSHSY, CDR2 SAAADI. This CDR3 has 11 residues. The CDR3 nucleotides read TGCGCCAGCAGCTCACTAGACGAGCAGTACTTC. Translation: CASSSLDEQYF.

This clonotype was detected a few times. A single base separates this from a much larger clone, so it may be a read error. The final CDR3 position lacks the conserved phenylalanine or tryptophan, pointing to a likely read error. The chain uses TRBV6-1 and TRBJ1-2; D remains ambiguous. Germline lookup yields CDR1 MNHNS and CDR2 SASEGT. The ends were cut back, 5 bases at V and 8 bases at J, with 12 bases in the middle. This CDR3 spans 12 amino acids. The CDR3 DNA reads as TGTGCCAGCAGTCCCCAGGTTGGCGGCTACACCTTA. It specifies CASSPQVGGYTL.

The chain employs TRBV27 and TRBJ2-1, with 7 positions matching TRBD2. Germline-derived CDR1 and CDR2 are MNHEY and SMNVEV (reference sequence). The CDR3 is made up of 16 amino acids. V lost 4 bases to trimming and J lost 7 bases; unmatched junction nucleotides: 13. The CDR3 nucleotides read TGTGCCAGCAGTTCCCACGAAGCGGGGAGAGTAAATGAGCAGTTCTTC. Protein: CASSSHEAGRVNEQFF.

This clonotype was seen many times. The V gene is TRBV25-1, the J gene TRBJ2-5, with TRBD1 matching over 9 bases. V gave up 4 bases and J gave up 1 base; unmatched junction bases: 7. There are 16 residues in the CDR3. Germline V gene data show CDR1 as MGHDK and CDR2 as SYGVNS. The CDR3 spells CASSALPGQGQETQYF. The CDR3 region has the DNA TGTGCCAGCAGTGCTCTCCCGGGACAGGGCCAAGAGACCCAGTACTTC.

With regard to this clonotype: At one of its ends the junction is not consistent with the germline gene, which may arise from a read error. The rearrangement links TRBV10-2 to TRBJ2-4; 8 nucleotides match TRBD1. CDR1 WSHSY and CDR2 SAAADI come from the germline V gene. The length of the CDR3 is 14 residues. For the CDR3, the DNA is TGCGGCAGCAGGGGGCCGGGAGCCAGAAACATGCAGTACTTC. This gives the protein CGSRGPGARNMQYF.

By sample share, this clonotype is medium-sized (0.01 to 0.1%). V usage is TRBV6-1 and J usage is TRBJ1-1; maybe TRBD1 (6 bases). There are 15 residues in the CDR3. Trimming stripped 7 bases from V and 5 bases from J, with 20 bases between. In germline, CDR1 is MNHNS, CDR2 SASEGT. CDR3 DNA: TGTGCCAGCATGAGGTTAGGGGGTGGGGAAACTGAAGCTTTCTTT. Residues: CASMRLGGGETEAFF.

This chain joins TRBV5-1 and TRBJ1-6; possible D gene TRBD1, 5 bases. The germline CDR1 and CDR2 sequences are SGHRS and YFSETQ. The CDR3 extends over 16 amino acids. V was cut by 5 bases and J by 6 bases, with 18 bases left in between. The CDR3 coding sequence is TGCGCCAGCAGACTAAGTCCACAGGCCCCTAATTCACCCCTCCACTTT. Amino acids: CASRLSPQAPNSPLHF. The entire variable domain, with the rest obtained from reference TRBV5-1 and TRBJ1-6, is as follows: KAGVTQTPRYLIKTRGQQVTLSCSPISGHRSVSWYQQTPGQGLQFLFEYFSETQRNKGNFPGRFSGRQFSNSRSEMNVSTLELGDSALYLCASRLSPQAPNSPLHFGNGTRLTVT.

At least ten counts were recorded for this clonotype. The chain is built from TRBV6-1 and TRBJ2-5; 14 bases agree with TRBD2. The V gene end was trimmed by 6 bases and the J gene end by 4 bases; junction bases not matched to a gene: 4. The CDR3 has 15 amino acids. In germline, CDR1 is MNHNS, CDR2 SASEGT. The CDR3 DNA is TGTGCCAGCAGGAGGGGGACTAGCGGGAGAGAGACCCAGTACTTC. Protein: CASRRGTSGRETQYF.

This chain links TRBV6-1 with TRBJ2-5, with D possibly called TRBD1 or TRBD2 (5 bases each). TRBJ2-7 explains the end of the DNA better; the J call may be wrong. The CDR3 is 17 amino acids. In germline, CDR1 is MNHNS, CDR2 SASEGT. CDR3 nucleotides: TGTGCCAGCAGTCCAAACGGGGCCGCAAACAATATCTACGAGCAGTACTTC. Translation: CASSPNGAANNIYEQYF.

This clonotype was seen only once. A clone one base away is much larger, so this may be a read error. The J gene is TRBJ2-3, the V gene TRBV6-1; a possible D gene is TRBD1 (6 bases). V was clipped by 6 bases and J by 2 bases, with 9 bases between them. This CDR3 comprises 13 residues. Germline V gene lookup returns CDR1 MNHNS and CDR2 SASEGT. The CDR3 nucleotides read TGTGCCAGCAGCGACAGGAACACAGATACGCAGTATTTT. Translated, it gives CASSDRNTDTQYF.

The genes are TRBV6-1 and TRBJ2-3, with TRBD2 matching over 7 bases. The germline CDR1 and CDR2 sequences are MNHNS and SASEGT. CDR3 length: 14 amino acids. The junction had 4 bases not matched to a gene; V was cut back by 7 bases and J by 0 bases. CDR3 protein: CASIGLGSTDTQYF. The CDR3 DNA sequence: TGTGCCAGCATCGGACTAGGGAGCACAGATACGCAGTATTTT.

This clonotype was seen only once. CDR3: CASLIWYQHRAFF. CDR3 nucleotides: TGTGCCAGCCTCATTTGGTATCAGCATCGAGCTTTCTTT. This chain connects TRBV6-1 to TRBJ1-1; no clear D. The CDR3 is 13 amino acids. V lost 8 bases and J lost 10, with 20 bases in between. Germline V gene data show CDR1 as MNHNS and CDR2 as SASEGT.

The chain combines TRBV27 with TRBJ2-1; TRBD2 might be the D (5 bases). The CDR3 is 11 amino acids. The V end was cut by 6 bases, the J end by 10 bases, with 10 bases between. Germline CDR1 is MNHEY and CDR2 is SMNVEV (reference sequence). The CDR3 is CASRLVNEQFF. CDR3 coding DNA: TGTGCCAGCAGACTAGTGAACGAGCAGTTCTTC.

This clonotype is judged medium-sized. This rearrangement joins TRBV10-1 to TRBJ2-5; 7 nucleotides agree with TRBD2. The CDR3 extends over 12 amino acids. CDR1 and CDR2 from the germline V gene are WNHNN and SYGVQD (reference sequence). The ends lost 4 bases at V and 11 bases at J; junction bases unmatched: 7. CDR3 in amino acids: CASSGASGGQYF. CDR3 DNA sequence: TGCGCCAGCAGTGGAGCTAGCGGAGGGCAGTACTTC.

This clonotype appeared once. V usage is TRBV6-1 and J usage is TRBJ2-3; 16 bases are shared with TRBD2. Germline CDR1 is MNHNS and CDR2 is SASEGT. This CDR3 is 20 amino acids long. The V and J ends lost 7 bases and 7 bases, in that order; junction bases with no gene match: 20. CDR3 DNA sequence: TGTGCCAGCAACCTTAACACCGGGACTAGCGGGGGGGGCAGCGAGAATACGCAGTATTTT. It yields the protein CASNLNTGTSGGGSENTQYF.

This clonotype has a handful of counts. This chain uses TRBV9 with TRBJ2-4, with D maybe TRBD2 (6 bases). Per germline, CDR1 SGDLS and CDR2 YYNGEE. The CDR3 has 17 residues. Trimming pared 1 base from V and 13 bases from J, leaving 27 bases between. The CDR3 region is CASSVTAGLSSYNEQYF. In nucleotides, the CDR3 is TGTGCCAGCAGCGTAACGGCGGGGTTGAGCTCCTACAATGAGCAGTACTTC.

This clonotype turned up a few times. V usage is TRBV7-8 and J usage is TRBJ2-3; maybe TRBD2 (6 bases). The germline V and J ends were trimmed by 5 bases and 1 base, with 16 bases remaining between them. The CDR3 has 16 residues. Looked up from germline, CDR1 is SGHVS and CDR2 is FQNEAQ. The CDR3 loop reads CASSLERSGGTDTQYF. CDR3 nucleotide sequence: TGTGCCAGCAGCCTCGAGCGTTCGGGAGGCACAGATACGCAGTATTTT.

This clonotype was seen a handful of times. This may arise from a read error, as a much more abundant clone is one base away. The gene calls are TRBV6-5 and TRBJ2-4; D gene ambiguous. The CDR3 consists of 13 residues. Trimming removed 2 bases at V and 13 bases at J, with 15 bases between. Germline lookup yields CDR1 MNHEY and CDR2 SVGAGI. The CDR3, as DNA: TGTGCCAGCAGTTACGGGCTAGTCGATGAGCAGTACTTC. It encodes CASSYGLVDEQYF.

This chain links TRBV9 with TRBJ2-1; tentatively, D is TRBD1 (5 bases). This CDR3 is 15 amino acids long. Germline CDR1 is SGDLS and CDR2 is YYNGEE. Trimming left V 0 bases short and J 4 bases short, with 11 bases between. This chain's CDR3 is CASSVETAQYNEQFF. The CDR3 coding sequence is TGTGCCAGCAGCGTAGAGACAGCCCAATACAATGAGCAGTTCTTC.

The sample holds one count of this clonotype. An end of the junction does not agree with germline; a read error may underlie this. The chain uses TRBV6-1 and TRBJ2-5; no firm D call. This CDR3 region has 12 residues. The germline gives CDR1 MNHNS, CDR2 SASEGT. CDR3 coding DNA: TGTGCCAGCAGTGGGACCCCGGAGACGCAGTACTTC. Translated, it gives CASSGTPETQYF.

The rearrangement joins TRBV6-5 to TRBJ2-1; TRBD2 is a possible D gene (6 bases). The germline V gene encodes CDR1 MNHEY and CDR2 SVGAGI. The CDR3 is 16 amino acids. The V and J ends lost 2 bases and 7 bases respectively, with 18 bases between them. This CDR3 is CASSYTRPGLKNEQFF. As DNA, the CDR3 is TGTGCCAGCAGTTACACTAGACCGGGACTCAAGAATGAGCAGTTCTTC.

The V and J genes are TRBV6-1 and TRBJ2-5; possibly TRBD2 for D (5 bases). This CDR3 comprises 12 residues. Germline CDR1 and CDR2: MNHNS and SASEGT. The V end lost 7 bases, the J end lost 11 bases, and 17 bases lay between the germline ends. CDR3: CASTGLLWEQYF. The CDR3 nucleotides are TGTGCCAGCACCGGACTCCTCTGGGAGCAGTACTTC.

The chain couples TRBV11-3 to TRBJ2-3; 12 positions agree with TRBD1. The CDR3 sequence is 18 residues long. Germline V gives CDR1 SGHNT, CDR2 YENEEA. V lost 5 bases, J lost 1 base, and 10 bases stayed unmatched. As DNA, the CDR3 is TGTGCCAGCAGCCCCGGGACAGGGGGCGTTTTTGGCACAGATACGCAGTATTTT. This codes for CASSPGTGGVFGTDTQYF.

A single count supports this clonotype. The junction departs from germline at one end; a sequencing error may be responsible. The chain carries TRBV10-2 and TRBJ2-5; D remains ambiguous. This CDR3 is 14 amino acids long. Germline CDR1 reads WSHSY; CDR2 reads SAAADI. As DNA, the CDR3 is TGCGCCAGCCGGGCAGGCGGTGGCACAGAGACGCAGTATTTC. Translation gives CASRAGGGTETQYF.

Of note for this clonotype: The conserved phenylalanine or tryptophan is not found at the CDR3 terminus, so this likely reflects a read error. V usage is TRBV7-2 and J usage is TRBJ2-5; maybe TRBD1 (6 bases). The J call is uncertain, as TRBJ2-7 better fits the DNA end. Looked up from germline, CDR1 is SGHTA and CDR2 is FQGNSA. The CDR3 runs to 14 residues. The CDR3 coding sequence is TGTGCCAGCAGCACGGGGACAACTACCTACGAGCAGTACTTA. Its translation is CASSTGTTTYEQYL.

By share, this clonotype ranks as medium-sized. V usage is TRBV6-1 and J usage is TRBJ2-1, with 8 bases matching TRBD2. V gave up 6 bases and J gave up 6 bases; unmatched junction bases: 10. There are 15 residues in the CDR3. Germline V gene data show CDR1 as MNHNS and CDR2 as SASEGT. CDR3 residues: CASSFGAGASNEQFF. The CDR3 region has the DNA TGTGCCAGCAGCTTTGGAGCGGGAGCATCCAATGAGCAGTTCTTC.

This clonotype was detected a few times. The chain is built from TRBV24-1 and TRBJ2-3; TRBD1 might be the D (6 bases). This CDR3 comprises 15 residues. Germline V gene data show CDR1 as KGHDR and CDR2 as SFDVKD. V was shortened by 4 bases and J by 2 bases, with 12 bases between the two germline ends. The CDR3 DNA follows: TGTGCCACCAGTGAGTTACAGGGAACCACAGATACGCAGTATTTT. Its translation is CATSELQGTTDTQYF.